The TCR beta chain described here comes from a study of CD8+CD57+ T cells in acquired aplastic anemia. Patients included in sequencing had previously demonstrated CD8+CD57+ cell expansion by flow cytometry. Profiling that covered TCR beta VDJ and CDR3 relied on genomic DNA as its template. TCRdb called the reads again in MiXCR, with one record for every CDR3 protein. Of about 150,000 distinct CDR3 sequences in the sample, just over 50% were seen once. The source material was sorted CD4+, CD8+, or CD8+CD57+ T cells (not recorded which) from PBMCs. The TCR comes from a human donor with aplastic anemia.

CDR3 sequence (DNA): TGTGCCAGCAGCTTAGCGCGGACTGCCTGGGGACAGCCCCAGCATTTT. This gives the protein CASSLARTAWGQPQHF. V usage is TRBV7-8 and J usage is TRBJ1-5; no reliable D call. V was cut by 0 bases and J by 7 bases, with 16 bases left in between. This CDR3 is 16 amino acids long. Per the germline V gene, CDR1 is SGHVS and CDR2 is FQNEAQ.